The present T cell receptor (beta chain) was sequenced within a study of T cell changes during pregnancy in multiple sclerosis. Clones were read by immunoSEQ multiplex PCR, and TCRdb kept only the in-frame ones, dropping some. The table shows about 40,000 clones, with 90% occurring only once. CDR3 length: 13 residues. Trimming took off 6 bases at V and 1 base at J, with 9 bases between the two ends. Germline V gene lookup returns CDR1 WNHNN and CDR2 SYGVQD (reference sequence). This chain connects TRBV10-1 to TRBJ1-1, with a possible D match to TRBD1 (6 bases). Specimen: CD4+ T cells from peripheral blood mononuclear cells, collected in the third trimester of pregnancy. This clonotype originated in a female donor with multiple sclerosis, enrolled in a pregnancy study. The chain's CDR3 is CASSEQGNTEAFF. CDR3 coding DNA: TGCGCCAGCAGCGAACAGGGGAACACTGAAGCTTTCTTT.